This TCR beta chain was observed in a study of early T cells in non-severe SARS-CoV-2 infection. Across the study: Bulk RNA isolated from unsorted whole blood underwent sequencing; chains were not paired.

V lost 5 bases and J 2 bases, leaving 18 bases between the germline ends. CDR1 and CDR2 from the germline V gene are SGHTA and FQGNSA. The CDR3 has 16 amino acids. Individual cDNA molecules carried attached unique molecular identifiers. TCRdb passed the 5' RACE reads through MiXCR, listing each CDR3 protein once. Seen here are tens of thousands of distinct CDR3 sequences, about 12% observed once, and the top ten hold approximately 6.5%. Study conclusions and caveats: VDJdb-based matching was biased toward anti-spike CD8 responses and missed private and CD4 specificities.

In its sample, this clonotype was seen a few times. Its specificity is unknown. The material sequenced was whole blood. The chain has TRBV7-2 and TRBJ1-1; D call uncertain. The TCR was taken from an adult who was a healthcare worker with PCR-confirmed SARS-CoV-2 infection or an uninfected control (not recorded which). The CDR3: CASSQYAPTLNTEAFF. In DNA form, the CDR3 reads TGTGCCAGCAGCCAATACGCGCCTACACTAAACACTGAAGCTTTCTTT.